This T cell receptor beta chain was identified in a study of vaccination and CD4 T cells after COVID-19. Study information: The stimulus for the cells was overlapping spike peptides derived from SARS-CoV-2, HCoV-NL63, HCoV-OC43 and HCoV-229E. Notes on the study in general: Researchers report that 304 of 307 vaccine-specific clones in convalescent patients proved spike mono-reactive.

In the case of this clonotype: Antigen specificity is unknown.

Specified treatment: approximately nine-day PBMC culture with coronavirus spike peptide pools or control peptides (ViraFEST assay). Negative selection yielded CD4+ T cells from day-10 cultures. The Oncomine TCR Beta short-read assay was what sequenced the DNA obtained from cultured CD4+ T cells. Genomic DNA was isolated from cultured CD4+ T cells. TCRdb ran MiXCR on the PCR reads and lists one entry per CDR3 protein. In the table there are approximately 12,000 distinct CDR3 sequences, roughly 29% of which are singletons. The clonotype was recovered from a human donor who had recovered from COVID-19. The sequences come from CD4+ T cells from blood, cultured in vitro, collected after SARS-CoV-2 vaccination.

CDR3 amino acids: CASSRQGGMNQPQHF. The DNA for the CDR3 is TGTGCCAGCAGCCGCCAGGGGGGAATGAATCAGCCCCAGCATTTT. The chain links TRBV6-2 or TRBV6-3 to TRBJ1-5; 7 positions match TRBD1. After removal of 6 bases from V and 4 bases from J, the junction contained 9 bases not matched to a gene. This CDR3 has 15 amino acids. The V gene's germline CDR1 is MNHEY and CDR2 SVGEGT.